A single sample gave rise to the 12 T cell receptor beta chains below, sequenced in a study of beta chain features in type 1 diabetes. Reverse transcribing all isolated RNA meant expressed TCRB transcripts were sequenced. TCRdb's copy holds only in-frame clones and misses some; the assay was immunoSEQ multiplex PCR. This table holds 900,000 or so clones, roughly 17% found once. The sequencing sample was made of naive CD4+ T cells from blood. These receptors were taken from a woman aged 18-29 years in good health.

There are a few counts of this clone. The chain combines TRBV2 with TRBJ2-1; the D gene could be TRBD1 or TRBD2 (5 bases each). The CDR3 contains 14 residues. The germline V gene encodes CDR1 SNHLY and CDR2 FYNNEI. Trimming removed 4 bases from V and 5 bases from J, with 12 bases in between. The CDR3 is CASSVLGENNEQFF. The CDR3 nucleotides are TGTGCCAGCAGTGTTTTGGGGGAGAACAATGAGCAGTTCTTC.

The rearrangement uses TRBV4-3 and TRBJ2-2; D gene unclear. Germline lookup yields CDR1 LGHNA and CDR2 YSLEER. The CDR3 is made up of 15 amino acids. Trimming left V 3 bases short and J 4 bases short, with 12 bases between. The chain's CDR3 is CASSHNMVPTGELFF. In DNA form, the CDR3 reads TGCGCCAGCAGCCACAACATGGTACCCACCGGGGAGCTGTTTTTT.

This clone was seen a few times. This chain uses TRBV2 with TRBJ2-5, with D maybe TRBD2 (5 bases). The CDR3 spans 11 residues. Trimming stripped 7 bases from V and 4 bases from J, with 7 bases between. Germline CDR1 reads SNHLY; CDR2 reads FYNNEI. CDR3 residues: CASTRGETQYF. DNA of the CDR3: TGTGCCAGCACTCGGGGAGAGACCCAGTACTTC.

A few counts support this clone. The chain has TRBV7-2 and TRBJ2-7; 9 bases fit TRBD1. The germline gives CDR1 SGHTA, CDR2 FQGNSA. The trim removed 4 bases at V and 4 bases at J, leaving 14 bases unmatched. This CDR3 is built from 17 residues. CDR3 DNA sequence: TGTGCCAGCAGCTCCCCGCAACAGGGGGCGAGAGGGTACGAGCAGTACTTC. This encodes CASSSPQQGARGYEQYF.

This clone appeared a few times. The gene calls are TRBV29-1 and TRBJ2-7; D is uncertain. V was clipped by 5 bases and J by 0 bases, with 8 bases between them. Germline CDR1 and CDR2: SQVTM and ANQGSEA. This CDR3 is built from 12 residues. The CDR3 spells CSVPPISYEQYF. The CDR3 DNA sequence: TGCAGCGTTCCGCCCATCTCCTACGAGCAGTACTTC.

This clone came up a few times. This chain links TRBV7-2 with TRBJ2-1; 9 bases match TRBD2. Germline CDR1 SGHTA, CDR2 FQGNSA. V gave up 5 bases and J gave up 8 bases; unmatched junction bases: 7. The CDR3 loop spans 14 amino acids. The CDR3 DNA reads TGTGCCAGCAGCCCGTCGGGGACTAGCTATGAGCAGTTCTTC. Protein product: CASSPSGTSYEQFF.

This clone was recorded a few times. The chain recombines TRBV10-3 with TRBJ2-3, with TRBD2 matching 7 bases. There are 13 residues in the CDR3. The ends lost 5 bases at V and 1 base at J; junction bases unmatched: 0. The germline V gene encodes CDR1 ENHRY and CDR2 SYGVKD. In nucleotides, the CDR3 is TGTGCCATCAGTCTAGCGGGCACAGATACGCAGTATTTT. This gives the protein CAISLAGTDTQYF.

This clone was seen more than once but under ten times. Additional DNA sequences in this sample encode the identical CDR3. The rearrangement joins TRBV2 to TRBJ2-1, with 8 bases aligning to TRBD2. Germline CDR1 is SNHLY and CDR2 is FYNNEI. Trimming at V came to 6 bases and at J to 0 bases, leaving 4 bases not matched to a gene. The CDR3 consists of 15 residues. In DNA form, the CDR3 reads TGTGCCAGCAGCCTCAGCGGGAGCTCCTACAATGAGCAGTTCTTC. It is translated as CASSLSGSSYNEQFF.

The chain links TRBV5-6 to TRBJ1-1; no reliable D call. The germline V gene has CDR1 SGHDT and CDR2 YYEEEE. The CDR3 covers 16 residues. V lost 0 bases and J lost 0, with 12 bases in between. The CDR3 sequence: CASSLASRRLNTEAFF. Here the CDR3 DNA reads TGTGCCAGCAGCTTGGCAAGCCGCCGATTGAACACTGAAGCTTTCTTT.

The rearrangement links TRBV29-1 to TRBJ1-2; TRBD1 aligns across 8 bases. The CDR3 length is 15 residues. CDR1 is SQVTM, CDR2 ANQGSEA, per germline. V was clipped by 6 bases and J by 2 bases; unmatched bases: 11. The CDR3 sequence: CSVGGQAFPNYGYTF. The CDR3 nucleotides read TGCAGCGTGGGGGGACAGGCCTTCCCCAACTATGGCTACACCTTC.

The J gene is TRBJ2-7, the V gene TRBV7-2, with 14 bases identical to TRBD2. The CDR3 length is 17 residues. The germline V gene encodes CDR1 SGHTA and CDR2 FQGNSA. The trim removed 2 bases at V and 4 bases at J, leaving 7 bases unmatched. Here the CDR3 reads CASSLWTSGRYRYEQYF. For the CDR3, the DNA is TGTGCCAGCAGCTTATGGACTAGCGGGAGGTATCGTTACGAGCAGTACTTC.

This clone was detected a few times. The V gene is TRBV6-5, the J gene TRBJ2-1; maybe TRBD2 (6 bases). Per the germline V gene, CDR1 is MNHEY and CDR2 is SVGAGI. V was clipped by 1 base and J by 6 bases, with 16 bases between them. There are 16 residues in the CDR3. CDR3 residues: CASSYFGTPLSNEQFF. In DNA form, the CDR3 reads TGTGCCAGCAGTTACTTTGGGACTCCACTCTCCAATGAGCAGTTCTTC.